The clone carrying this T cell receptor beta chain was recorded once. This table comes from immunoSEQ multiplex PCR, and its TCRdb copy is limited to in-frame clones, with some not included. The profile shows around 94,000 clones, around 87% of them singletons. This entry belongs to a study of control samples from healthy donors and cancer patients. This CDR3 has 14 amino acids. Per germline, CDR1 ENHRY and CDR2 SYGVKD. The V end lost 2 bases, the J end lost 5 bases, and 7 bases lay between the germline ends. Sample: blood. The genes are TRBV10-3 and TRBJ1-6; D call uncertain. This receptor was obtained from a woman in her forties or fifties in good health. CDR3 sequence reads: CAISEGVDNSPLHF. CDR3 coding DNA: TGTGCCATCAGTGAGGGGGTGGATAATTCACCCCTCCACTTT.